This T cell receptor beta chain came from a study of neurological immune-mediated disorders. Study-wide findings and caveats: It was HTLV-1-associated myelopathy that showed the most TCR clonal expansion, while multiple sclerosis showed the least, falling below healthy controls. The study found no CDR3 amino acid sequences shared by expanded clones across subjects, suggesting private repertoires in all groups.

Germline V gene lookup returns CDR1 KGHDR and CDR2 SFDVKD. The CDR3 loop spans 12 amino acids. The germline V and J ends were trimmed by 4 bases and 5 bases, with 7 bases remaining between them. Remarks on this clonotype: Its specificity is not known.

Over 180 million TCR-beta sequences (from 15-18 subjects) were yielded by each sequencing run. TCRdb re-called the 5' RACE reads through MiXCR, storing one row per CDR3 protein. The table shows approximately 30,000 distinct CDR3 sequences, with roughly 21% occurring only once. Healthy control participants comprised blood bank volunteers in Maryland, USA. The source is a woman aged 55-70 years in good health. The sequenced sample was PBMCs. This chain joins TRBV24-1 and TRBJ2-5; D gene ambiguous. CDR3 nucleotides: TGTGCCACCAGTGACTCTGGGGAGACCCAGTACTTC. Its translation: CATSDSGETQYF.